This T cell receptor beta chain derives from a study of cytomegalovirus exposure and HLA in healthy donors. Overall study findings and caveats: When analyzed later, the rates of TCR association showed variation by HLA locus, with DRB1 the most and HLA-C the fewest.

Use of 60 Vbeta and 13 Jbeta primers characterized the PCR. The table came from immunoSEQ multiplex PCR; TCRdb's copy has only in-frame clones and leaves some out. The sample table sets out 65,000 to 85,000 clones. As concerns this clone: The antigen is undetermined.

This TCR was sampled from a woman aged 25 to 39 in good health and CMV-seronegative. Sequenced input: PBMCs.

The CDR3 nucleotides read TGTGCCAGCAGAGTCTGGACAGGGGAGGGGGAGACCCAGTACTTC. Its protein is CASRVWTGEGETQYF. The chain combines TRBV27 with TRBJ2-5; 9 bases match TRBD1. This CDR3 has 15 residues. The V gene's germline CDR1 is MNHEY and CDR2 SMNVEV (reference sequence). Germline trimming cut 6 bases from V and 5 bases from J; bases unmatched to any gene: 10.